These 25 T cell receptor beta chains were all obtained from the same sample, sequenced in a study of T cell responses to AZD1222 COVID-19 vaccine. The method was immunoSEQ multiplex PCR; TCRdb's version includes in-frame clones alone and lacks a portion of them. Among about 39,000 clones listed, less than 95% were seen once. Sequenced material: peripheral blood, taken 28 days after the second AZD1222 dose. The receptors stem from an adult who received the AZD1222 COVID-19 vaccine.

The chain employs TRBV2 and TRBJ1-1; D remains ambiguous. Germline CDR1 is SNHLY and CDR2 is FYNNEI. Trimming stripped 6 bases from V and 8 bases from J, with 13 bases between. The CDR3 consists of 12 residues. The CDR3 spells CASSGSSSEAFF. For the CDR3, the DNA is TGTGCCAGCAGCGGGTCCTCCTCCGAAGCTTTCTTT.

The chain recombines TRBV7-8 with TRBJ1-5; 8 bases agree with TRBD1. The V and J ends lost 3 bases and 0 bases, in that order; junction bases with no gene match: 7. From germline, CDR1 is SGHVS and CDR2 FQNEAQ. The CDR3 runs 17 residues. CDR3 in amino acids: CASSFSWDRNSNQPQHF. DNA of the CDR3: TGTGCCAGCAGCTTTAGCTGGGACAGGAATAGCAATCAGCCCCAGCATTTT.

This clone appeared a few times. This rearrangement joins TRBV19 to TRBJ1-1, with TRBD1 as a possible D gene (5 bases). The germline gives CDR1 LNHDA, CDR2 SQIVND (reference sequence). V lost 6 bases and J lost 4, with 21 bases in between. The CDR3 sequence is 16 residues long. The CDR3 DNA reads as TGTGCCAGTAGCCCCTTAGGGAGGGGTCTCATCACTGAAGCTTTCTTT. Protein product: CASSPLGRGLITEAFF.

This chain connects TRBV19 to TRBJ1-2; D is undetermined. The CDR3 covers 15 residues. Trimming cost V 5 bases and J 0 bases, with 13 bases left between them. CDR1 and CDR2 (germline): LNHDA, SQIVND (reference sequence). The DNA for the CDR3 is TGTGCCAGTAGTTTCTTTCGAGGCGCTAACTATGGCTACACCTTC. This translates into CASSFFRGANYGYTF.

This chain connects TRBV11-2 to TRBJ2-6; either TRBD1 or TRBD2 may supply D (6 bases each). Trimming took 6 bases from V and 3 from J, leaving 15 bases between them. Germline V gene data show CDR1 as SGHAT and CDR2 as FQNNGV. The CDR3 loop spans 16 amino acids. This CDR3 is CASRRGGGGGANVLTF. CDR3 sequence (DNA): TGTGCCAGCAGAAGAGGAGGGGGAGGTGGGGCCAACGTCCTGACTTTC.

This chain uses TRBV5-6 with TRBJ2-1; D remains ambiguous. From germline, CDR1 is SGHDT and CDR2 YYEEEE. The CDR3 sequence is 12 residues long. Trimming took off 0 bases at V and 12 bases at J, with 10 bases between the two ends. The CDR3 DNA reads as TGTGCCAGCAGCTTGGCGAAAGGGCCGCAGTTCTTC. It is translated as CASSLAKGPQFF. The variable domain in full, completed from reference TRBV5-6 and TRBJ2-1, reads DAGVTQSPTHLIKTRGQQVTLRCSPKSGHDTVSWYQQALGQGPQFIFQYYEEEERQRGNFPDRFSGHQFPNYSSELNVNALLLGDSALYLCASSLAKGPQFFGPGTRLTVL.

Here the CDR3 reads CSVGRASNTGELFF. The CDR3, as DNA: TGCAGCGTTGGAAGGGCTAGCAACACCGGGGAGCTGTTTTTT. V usage is TRBV29-1 and J usage is TRBJ2-2; weak D call: TRBD2 (5 bases). Between the trimmed V and J ends, which lost 4 bases and 2 bases, there was a span of 11 bases. The CDR3 length is 14 residues. The V gene's germline CDR1 is SQVTM and CDR2 ANQGSEA.

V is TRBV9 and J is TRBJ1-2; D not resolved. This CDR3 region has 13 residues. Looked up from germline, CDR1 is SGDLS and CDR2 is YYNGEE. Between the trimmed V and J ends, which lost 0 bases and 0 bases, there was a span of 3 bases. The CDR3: CASSVVPNYGYTF. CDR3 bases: TGTGCCAGCAGCGTAGTCCCTAACTATGGCTACACCTTC.

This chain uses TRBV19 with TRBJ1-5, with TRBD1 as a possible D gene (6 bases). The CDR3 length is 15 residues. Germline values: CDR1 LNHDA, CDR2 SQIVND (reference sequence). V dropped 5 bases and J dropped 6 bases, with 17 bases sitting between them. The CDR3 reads CASSRIPGVGQPQHF. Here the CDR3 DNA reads TGTGCCAGTAGTCGGATCCCAGGGGTAGGTCAGCCCCAGCATTTT.

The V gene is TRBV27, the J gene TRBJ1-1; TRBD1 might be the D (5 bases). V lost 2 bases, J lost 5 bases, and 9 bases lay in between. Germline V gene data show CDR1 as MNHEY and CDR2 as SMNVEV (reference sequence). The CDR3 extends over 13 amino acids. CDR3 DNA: TGTGCCAGCAGTTTACAGGGAAGGACTGAAGCTTTCTTT. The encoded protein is CASSLQGRTEAFF.

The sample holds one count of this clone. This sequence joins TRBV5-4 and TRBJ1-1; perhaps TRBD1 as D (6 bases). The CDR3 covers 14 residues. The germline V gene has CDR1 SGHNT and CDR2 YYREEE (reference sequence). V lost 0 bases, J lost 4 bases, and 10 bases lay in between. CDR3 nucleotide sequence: TGTGCCAGCAGCTTGGCCGGGGGCGGCACTGAAGCTTTCTTT. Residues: CASSLAGGGTEAFF.

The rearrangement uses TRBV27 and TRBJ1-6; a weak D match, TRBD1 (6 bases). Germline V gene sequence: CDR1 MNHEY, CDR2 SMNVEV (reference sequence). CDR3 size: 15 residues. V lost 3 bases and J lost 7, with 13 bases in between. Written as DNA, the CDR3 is TGTGCCAGCAGTTTCGGGGGGCGGACAAATTCACCCCTCCACTTT. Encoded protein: CASSFGGRTNSPLHF.

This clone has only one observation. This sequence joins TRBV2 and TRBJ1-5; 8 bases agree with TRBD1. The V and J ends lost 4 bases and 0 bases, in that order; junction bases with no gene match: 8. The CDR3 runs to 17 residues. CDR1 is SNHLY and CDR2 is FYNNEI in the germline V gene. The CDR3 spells CASSVDRGGSSNQPQHF. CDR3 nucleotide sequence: TGTGCCAGCAGTGTAGACAGGGGAGGTTCTAGCAATCAGCCCCAGCATTTT.

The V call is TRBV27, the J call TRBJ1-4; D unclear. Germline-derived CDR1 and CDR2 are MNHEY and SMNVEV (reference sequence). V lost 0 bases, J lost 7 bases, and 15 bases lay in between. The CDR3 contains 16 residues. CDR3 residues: CASSLSGIAKTEKLFF. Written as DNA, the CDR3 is TGTGCCAGCAGTTTATCGGGGATAGCCAAGACTGAAAAACTGTTTTTT.

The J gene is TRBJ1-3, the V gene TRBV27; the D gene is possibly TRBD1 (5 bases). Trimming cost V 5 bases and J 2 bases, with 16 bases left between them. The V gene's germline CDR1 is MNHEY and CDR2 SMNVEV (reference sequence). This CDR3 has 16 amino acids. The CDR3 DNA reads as TGTGCCAGCAGTCAGGACGGGACCCTACCTGGAAACACCATATATTTT. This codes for CASSQDGTLPGNTIYF.

CDR3 coding DNA: TGTGCCAGCAGCATAGGGGAGGGTACTAATGAAAAACTGTTTTTT. The encoded protein is CASSIGEGTNEKLFF. The gene calls are TRBV9 and TRBJ1-4, with D perhaps TRBD1 (5 bases). This CDR3 is built from 15 residues. Germline V lookup: CDR1 SGDLS, CDR2 YYNGEE. The germline V and J ends were trimmed by 4 bases and 2 bases, with 12 bases remaining between them.

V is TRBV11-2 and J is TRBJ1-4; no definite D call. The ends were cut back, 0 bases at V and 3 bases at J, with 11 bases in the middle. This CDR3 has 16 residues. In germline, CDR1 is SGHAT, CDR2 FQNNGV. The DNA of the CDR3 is TGTGCCAGCAGCTTAGAGAGAACCGTTTCTAATGAAAAACTGTTTTTT. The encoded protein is CASSLERTVSNEKLFF.

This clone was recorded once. The CDR3: CASSIGPDRNTIYF. In DNA form, the CDR3 reads TGTGCCAGTAGTATCGGGCCGGATAGAAACACCATATATTTT. The V gene is TRBV19, the J gene TRBJ1-3; no definite D call. With 3 bases removed from V and 5 bases from J, the gap between germline ends came to 11 bases. Germline CDR1 is LNHDA and CDR2 is SQIVND (reference sequence). This CDR3 comprises 14 residues.

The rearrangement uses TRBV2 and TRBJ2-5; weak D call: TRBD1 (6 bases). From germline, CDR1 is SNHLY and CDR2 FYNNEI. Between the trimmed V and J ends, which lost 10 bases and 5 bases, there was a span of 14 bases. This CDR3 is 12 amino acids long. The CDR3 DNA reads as TGTGCCATCCCAGGGGCCTCCGAGACCCAGTACTTC. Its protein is CAIPGASETQYF.

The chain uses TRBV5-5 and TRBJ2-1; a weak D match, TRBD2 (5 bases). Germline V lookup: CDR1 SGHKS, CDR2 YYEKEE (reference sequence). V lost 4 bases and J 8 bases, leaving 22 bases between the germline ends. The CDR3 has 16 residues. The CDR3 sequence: CASSRIIGGTGDEQFF. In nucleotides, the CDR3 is TGTGCCAGCAGCCGAATCATTGGAGGAACCGGAGATGAGCAGTTCTTC.

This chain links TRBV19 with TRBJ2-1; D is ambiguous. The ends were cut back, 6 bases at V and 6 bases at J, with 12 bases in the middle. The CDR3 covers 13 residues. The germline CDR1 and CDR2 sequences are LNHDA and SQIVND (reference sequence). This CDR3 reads CASSDNRRNEQFF. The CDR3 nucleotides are TGTGCCAGTAGCGATAATCGGCGCAATGAGCAGTTCTTC.

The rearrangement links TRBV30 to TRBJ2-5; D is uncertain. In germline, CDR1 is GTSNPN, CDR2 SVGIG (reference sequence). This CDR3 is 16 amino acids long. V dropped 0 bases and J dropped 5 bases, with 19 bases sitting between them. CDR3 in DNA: TGTGCCTGGAGTGTAGGATTAATAGGGCGTGCCGAGACCCAGTACTTC. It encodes CAWSVGLIGRAETQYF.

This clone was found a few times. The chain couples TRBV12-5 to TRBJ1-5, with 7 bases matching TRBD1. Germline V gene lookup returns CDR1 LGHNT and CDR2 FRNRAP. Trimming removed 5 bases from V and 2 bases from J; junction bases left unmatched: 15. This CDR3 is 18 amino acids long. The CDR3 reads CASGPQGGLGSGNQPQHF. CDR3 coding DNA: TGTGCTAGTGGTCCTCAGGGGGGACTGGGTAGCGGCAATCAGCCCCAGCATTTT.

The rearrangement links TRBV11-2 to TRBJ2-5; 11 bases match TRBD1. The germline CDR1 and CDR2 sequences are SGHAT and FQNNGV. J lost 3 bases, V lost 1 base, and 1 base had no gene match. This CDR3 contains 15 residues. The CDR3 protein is CASSLGDRGKETQYF. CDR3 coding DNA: TGTGCCAGCAGCTTAGGGGACAGGGGGAAAGAGACCCAGTACTTC. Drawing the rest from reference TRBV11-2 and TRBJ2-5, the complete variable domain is EAGVAQSPRYKIIEKRQSVAFWCNPISGHATLYWYQQILGQGPKLLIQFQNNGVVDDSQLPKDRFSAERLKGVDSTLKIQPAKLEDSAVYLCASSLGDRGKETQYFGPGTRLLVL.

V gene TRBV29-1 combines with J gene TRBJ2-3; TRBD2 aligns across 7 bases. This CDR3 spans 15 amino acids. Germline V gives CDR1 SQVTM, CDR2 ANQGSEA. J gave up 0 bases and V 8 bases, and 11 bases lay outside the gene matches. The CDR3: CSTKGASGSTDTQYF. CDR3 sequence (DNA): TGCAGCACCAAAGGGGCTAGCGGTAGCACAGATACGCAGTATTTT.